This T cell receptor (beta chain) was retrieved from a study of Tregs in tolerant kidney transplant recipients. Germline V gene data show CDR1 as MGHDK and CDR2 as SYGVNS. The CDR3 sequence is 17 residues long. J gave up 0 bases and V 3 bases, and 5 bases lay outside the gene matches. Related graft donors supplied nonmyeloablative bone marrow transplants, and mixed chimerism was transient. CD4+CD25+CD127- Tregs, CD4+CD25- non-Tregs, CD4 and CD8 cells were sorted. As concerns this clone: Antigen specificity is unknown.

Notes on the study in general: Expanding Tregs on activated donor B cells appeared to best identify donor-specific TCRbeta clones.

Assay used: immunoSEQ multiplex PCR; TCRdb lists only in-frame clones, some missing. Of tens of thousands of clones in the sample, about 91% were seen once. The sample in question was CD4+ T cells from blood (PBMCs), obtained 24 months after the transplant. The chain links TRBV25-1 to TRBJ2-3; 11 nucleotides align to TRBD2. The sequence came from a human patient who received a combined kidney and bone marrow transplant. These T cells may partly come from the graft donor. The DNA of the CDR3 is TGTGCCAGCAGTGATGATCTAGCGGGAGGAAGCACAGATACGCAGTATTTT. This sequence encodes CASSDDLAGGSTDTQYF. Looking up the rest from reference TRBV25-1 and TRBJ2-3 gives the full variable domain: EADIYQTPRYLVIGTGKKITLECSQTMGHDKMYWYQQDPGMELHLIHYSYGVNSTEKGDLSSESTVSRIRTEHFPLTLESARPSHTSQYLCASSDDLAGGSTDTQYFGPGTRLTVL.